Below, one T cell receptor (beta chain) is given with its context. Trimming stripped 3 bases from V and 6 bases from J, with 16 bases between. CDR1 is MNHNS, CDR2 SASEGT, per germline. This CDR3 has 15 residues. The data originate from a study of Ad26.COV2.S vaccination and SARS-CoV-2 variants. Background on the study: The vaccine Ad26.COV2.S was put into the muscle once, or twice with 56 days between.

Regarding treatment: 15 to 20 received Ad26.COV2.S at low or high dose, single or two shots; a few received placebo; per-sample allocation not given. Material that was analyzed had been drawn on day 63 after the first vaccine or placebo injection. The protocol was immunoSEQ multiplex PCR, while the TCRdb copy is restricted to in-frame clones and leaves out a portion. The table includes some 390,000 clones, approximately 89% detected once. The J gene is TRBJ2-3, the V gene TRBV6-1; D is unclear. The material was peripheral blood, obtained in a trial of Ad26.COV2.S vaccine versus placebo. This TCR was recovered from a person between 18 and 59 years old who received the Ad26.COV2.S COVID-19 vaccine or a placebo. DNA of the CDR3: TGTGCCAGCAGTGATTTTTTGGACGCACGGGATACGCAGTATTTT. Protein sequence: CASSDFLDARDTQYF.